The present entry profiles one T cell receptor (beta chain) with its context. This clonotype was seen many times. The antigen it binds to is not known. No quality values exist for individual bases; no much larger clone is one base distant. These data originate in a study of patients with pleural tuberculosis (dated by TCRdb to between 2014 and 2016). Including cysteine and phenylalanine, the CDR3 has 14 amino acids. The retained sequence is limited to the CDR3, 42 bases, with the frame set at the first base. The germline V gene supplies CDR1 KGHDR and CDR2 SFDVKD. V drops 7 bases and J drops 5 bases, leaving 16 bases in between. The sample was run on an Illumina Genome Analyzer IIx. TCRdb ran its own pipeline on the public reads, namely fastp trimming at Q25 and MiXCR clone calling, and kept in-frame beta chains. CDR3 protein sequences are deduplicated, and each keeps its most common genes and DNA. Present in this sample are about 50,000 distinct CDR3 sequences, approximately 7.9% of which were seen just once. Jointly, the top ten make up about 17% of the sample.

The TCR comes from a human donor with pleural tuberculosis. The chain was built from TRBV24-1 and TRBJ1-1; TRBD1 could be the D gene, as 6 bases match. The CDR3 sequence is CATRNGGGMTEAFF. The sequenced DNA is TGTGCCACCAGGAATGGAGGGGGGATGACTGAAGCTTTCTTT.